The next 29 T cell receptor beta chains were all read from a single sample in a study of tumor-infiltrating lymphocytes in primary liver carcinoma. The researchers produced TCR beta cDNA from approximately 460 ng total RNA with a constant-region primer. TCR beta libraries came from three nested multiplex PCR rounds using slightly modified ARM-PCR. Each of the first two PCR rounds ran approximately 11 cycles with TRBV1-TRBV30 forward and C-beta reverse primers. From the multiplex PCR reads, TCRdb called clonotypes with MiXCR, one entry per CDR3 protein. This sample has more than 70,000 distinct CDR3 sequences, with about three quarters found just once. The roughly 20-31 mg bulk tissue piece was not sorted before simultaneous RNA and DNA extraction. Specimen: tumor-adjacent normal liver tissue. The source of these receptors is a man between 40 and 49 years old with primary liver carcinoma and hepatitis B virus infection.

This clonotype was seen repeatedly, ten times or more. V and J are TRBV29-1 and TRBJ2-3, with TRBD2 matching over 9 bases. CDR1 and CDR2 from the germline V gene are SQVTM and ANQGSEA. The CDR3 covers 13 residues. The junction had 5 bases not matched to a gene; V was cut back by 3 bases and J by 7 bases. The CDR3 DNA sequence: TGCAGCGTTGAGCGGGAGGGCCGGAATACGCAGTATTTT. Protein sequence: CSVEREGRNTQYF.

Turning to this clonotype: At one of its ends the junction is not consistent with the germline gene, which may arise from a read error. The chain is built from TRBV6-2 or TRBV6-3 and TRBJ2-5; TRBD2 is a possible D gene (6 bases). CDR1 and CDR2 from the germline V gene are MNHEY and SVGEGT. This CDR3 spans 16 amino acids. The CDR3: CAGSQSTAAGEETQYF. CDR3 DNA sequence: TGTGCCGGCAGTCAATCGACGGCAGCGGGCGAAGAGACCCAGTACTTC.

As regards this clonotype: The final CDR3 position lacks the conserved phenylalanine or tryptophan, pointing to a likely read error. The chain joins TRBV6-5 to TRBJ2-7; 7 positions agree with TRBD1. After removal of 6 bases from V and 7 bases from J, the junction contained 18 bases not matched to a gene. Germline V gene data show CDR1 as MNHEY and CDR2 as SVGAGI. CDR3 length: 16 residues. CDR3 sequence: CASRPGQAASLYEQYY. The CDR3 DNA follows: TGTGCCAGCAGGCCCGGACAGGCAGCATCCCTTTATGAGCAGTACTAC.

Details on this clonotype: Without the conserved terminal phenylalanine or tryptophan, this CDR3 likely stems from a read error. For the CDR3, the DNA is TGTGCCAGCACGCCTACAGGTTCGGGGGATACGCAGTATCTT. It specifies CASTPTGSGDTQYL. The rearrangement links TRBV12-3 or TRBV12-4 to TRBJ2-3; D is perhaps TRBD1 or TRBD2 (5 bases each). V dropped 7 bases and J dropped 6 bases, with 17 bases sitting between them. The CDR3 is made up of 14 amino acids.

Concerning this clonotype itself: The junction departs from the called germline gene at one end, perhaps through a read error. The chain uses TRBV11-2 and TRBJ2-1; D is ambiguous. This CDR3 contains 15 residues. Germline lookup yields CDR1 SGHAT and CDR2 FQNNGV. The CDR3 is CASSWSPGYYNEQSF. CDR3 DNA: TGTGCCAGCAGCTGGTCGCCAGGCTACTACAATGAGCAGTCCTTC.

On this clonotype itself: This may stem from a read error, because a much larger clone lies one nucleotide away. The chain links TRBV29-1 to TRBJ1-2; D ambiguous. V shed 4 bases and J shed 6 bases, with 9 bases lying between them. Per germline, CDR1 SQVTM and CDR2 ANQGSEA. The CDR3 loop spans 11 amino acids. The CDR3 loop reads CSVASGDGYTF. CDR3 in DNA: TGCAGCGTTGCCAGTGGAGATGGCTACACCTTC.

As for this clonotype: One end of the junction varies from germline; a read error may be responsible. The CDR3 region has the DNA TGCGCCTGCAGCCAGGCAGGGGCAGTGAGGAACTATGACTACACCTTC. Its protein product is CACSQAGAVRNYDYTF. This chain uses TRBV4-3 with TRBJ1-2, with a possible D match to TRBD1 (6 bases). The V gene's germline CDR1 is LGHNA and CDR2 YSLEER. This CDR3 is 16 amino acids long.

As for this clonotype: At one of its ends the junction is not consistent with the germline gene, which may arise from a read error. The genes are TRBV4-3 and TRBJ2-3, with D unclear. This CDR3 comprises 14 residues. Germline loops: CDR1 LGHNA, CDR2 YSLEER. CDR3 sequence: CANSQALTTDMQYF. In nucleotides, the CDR3 is TGCGCCAACAGCCAAGCCCTAACCACAGATATGCAGTATTTT.

V gene TRBV5-4 combines with J gene TRBJ2-3, with D unresolved. The CDR3 spans 13 residues. Germline CDR1 SGHNT, CDR2 YYREEE (reference sequence). V lost 0 bases and J lost 9, with 11 bases in between. CDR3 protein: CASSLGQGKTQYF. The CDR3, as DNA: TGTGCCAGCAGCTTGGGGCAAGGAAAGACGCAGTATTTT.

Remarks on this clonotype: The conserved phenylalanine or tryptophan is not found at the CDR3 terminus, so this likely reflects a read error. The gene calls are TRBV12-3 or TRBV12-4 and TRBJ2-3; the match to TRBD2 covers 8 bases. The CDR3 consists of 16 residues. The chain's CDR3 is CASILPGLGDTDMQYL. In DNA form, the CDR3 reads TGTGCCAGCATTTTACCGGGACTAGGCGACACAGATATGCAGTATCTT.

With respect to this clonotype: This may arise from a read error, as a much more abundant clone is one base away. The rearrangement uses TRBV5-1 and TRBJ1-2; weak D call: TRBD1 (5 bases). The CDR3 extends over 16 amino acids. From germline, CDR1 is SGHRS and CDR2 YFSETQ. CDR3 in amino acids: CASSSTGPRDPYGHTF. CDR3 in DNA: TGCGCCAGCAGCTCAACCGGGCCCAGGGACCCCTATGGCCACACCTTC. Supplemented by reference TRBV5-1 and TRBJ1-2, the full variable domain reads KAGVTQTPRYLIKTRGQQVTLSCSPISGHRSVSWYQQTPGQGLQFLFEYFSETQRNKGNFPGRFSGRQFSNSRSEMNVSTLELGDSALYLCASSSTGPRDPYGHTFGSGTRLTVV.

On this clonotype: At one end, the junction sequence differs from germline, possibly due to a read error. V is TRBV11-2 and J is TRBJ1-4, with D possibly TRBD1 on 5 matching bases. The CDR3 is made up of 16 amino acids. Germline CDR1 and CDR2: SGHAT and FQNNGV. The CDR3 sequence is CDSSPGIAPTNGKLFF. The CDR3 DNA follows: TGCGACAGCAGCCCCGGCATAGCTCCAACTAATGGAAAACTGTTTTTT.

Notes on this clonotype: The CDR3 carries no conserved terminal phenylalanine or tryptophan, so it likely arises from a read error. The CDR3 loop reads CASSQEEGSTQYI. CDR3 sequence (DNA): TGCGCCAGCAGCCAAGAGGAGGGGAGTACCCAGTATATT. The chain uses TRBV4-3 and TRBJ2-3; possible D gene TRBD2, 6 bases. V shed 0 bases and J shed 12 bases, with 13 bases lying between them. CDR3 length: 13 amino acids. CDR1 LGHNA and CDR2 YSLEER come from the germline V gene.

CDR3 DNA sequence: TGCAATGTTTTGGAGGGGGGCTACACCTTC. It yields the protein CNVLEGGYTF. The rearrangement links TRBV29-1 to TRBJ1-2, with D tentatively TRBD1 (5 bases). The CDR3 has 10 residues. CDR1 SQVTM and CDR2 ANQGSEA come from the germline V gene.

Comments on this clonotype: One junction end disagrees with the germline gene, perhaps due to a read error. CDR3 coding DNA: TGTGCCAGCCAGAAGGAGCTCTCCTATGAGCAGTACTTC. Translated, it gives CASQKELSYEQYF. V and J are TRBV6-1 and TRBJ2-7; D remains unclear. The length of the CDR3 is 13 residues. The germline gives CDR1 MNHNS, CDR2 SASEGT.

Points on this clonotype: At one boundary the junction diverges from the germline segment, which might be a read error. V and J are TRBV11-2 and TRBJ2-2; 7 bases line up with TRBD2. The V gene's germline CDR1 is SGHAT and CDR2 FQNNGV. The CDR3 is 15 amino acids. Here the CDR3 reads CASSLLGANTGGLLF. The CDR3, as DNA: TGTGCCAGCAGCTTACTTGGAGCGAACACCGGGGGGTTGCTTTTT.

V gene TRBV11-2 combines with J gene TRBJ2-1; 9 nucleotides agree with TRBD2. The CDR3 extends over 15 amino acids. J gave up 3 bases and V 6 bases, and 6 bases lay outside the gene matches. Germline loops: CDR1 SGHAT, CDR2 FQNNGV. The CDR3 DNA reads TGTGCCAGCAGAGCCGGGACTAGCTGCTACAATGAGCAGTTCTTC. Translation: CASRAGTSCYNEQFF.

The V gene is TRBV11-1, the J gene TRBJ2-1; D possibly corresponds to TRBD2 (6 bases). The CDR3 spans 15 residues. V was clipped by 5 bases and J by 8 bases, with 19 bases between them. Germline V CDR1 and CDR2: SGHAT, FQDESV (reference sequence). The CDR3 bases are TGTGCCAGCAGCCCGCGGGACTCACATTCCGATGAGCAGTTCTTC. This sequence encodes CASSPRDSHSDEQFF. Complete variable domain (other parts from reference TRBV11-1 and TRBJ2-1): EAEVAQSPRYKITEKSQAVAFWCDPISGHATLYWYRQILGQGPELLVQFQDESVVDDSQLPKDRFSAERLKGVDSTLKIQPAELGDSAMYLCASSPRDSHSDEQFFGPGTRLTVL.

In its sample, this clonotype was seen once. A much bigger clone sits one base away, suggesting this may be a read error. V usage is TRBV7-9 and J usage is TRBJ2-2, with 7 bases aligning to TRBD1. After removal of 3 bases from V and 7 bases from J, the junction contained 5 bases not matched to a gene. This CDR3 is 14 amino acids long. Germline-derived CDR1 and CDR2 are SEHNR and FQNEAQ (reference sequence). The CDR3 sequence: CASSLATGIGELFF. CDR3 DNA sequence: TGTGCCAGCAGCTTGGCGACAGGGATCGGGGAGCTGTTTTTT.

As for this clonotype: A read error may account for a junction end that differs from germline. The rearrangement uses TRBV6-2 or TRBV6-3 and TRBJ2-1, with 8 bases fitting TRBD2. CDR1 is MNHEY, CDR2 SVGEGT, per germline. The CDR3 totals 14 residues. CDR3 sequence (DNA): TGTGCCAGCAGTTACGCGCCTTATAGCGGGGAGCAGCTCTTC. As protein: CASSYAPYSGEQLF.

In its sample, this clonotype was seen a few times. One junction end disagrees with the germline gene, perhaps due to a read error. The V gene is TRBV4-1, the J gene TRBJ2-1; D possibly corresponds to TRBD2 (5 bases). The CDR3 runs 15 residues. Looked up from germline, CDR1 is MGHRA and CDR2 is YSYEKL. CDR3 in amino acids: CASNQEVTAGRKQFF. The CDR3 nucleotides read TGCGCCAGCAACCAAGAAGTGACCGCGGGCCGGAAGCAGTTCTTC.

Worth noting for this clonotype: This could be a read error, since a much larger clone is one nucleotide away. This chain uses TRBV5-6 with TRBJ1-1, with a weak D call TRBD1 (5 bases). The germline V gene encodes CDR1 SGHDT and CDR2 YYEEEE. V gave up 0 bases and J gave up 7 bases, with 10 bases separating them. The CDR3 spans 13 residues. Here the CDR3 DNA reads TGTGCCAGCAGCTTGGTGGAGGGGATTGAAGCTTTCTTT. This codes for CASSLVEGIEAFF. Based on the CDR3 plus reference TRBV5-6 and TRBJ1-1, the full variable domain is DAGVTQSPTHLIKTRGQQVTLRCSPKSGHDTVSWYQQALGQGPQFIFQYYEEEERQRGNFPDRFSGHQFPNYSSELNVNALLLGDSALYLCASSLVEGIEAFFGQGTRLTVV.

Details on this clonotype: This is likely a read error, given that the CDR3 carries no conserved phenylalanine or tryptophan at its end. This CDR3 is CASSFSSGITYGQYY. CDR3 nucleotide sequence: TGTGCCAGCAGCTTCTCCAGCGGGATAACCTACGGGCAGTACTAC. The chain recombines TRBV7-8 with TRBJ2-7; 7 bases line up with TRBD2. Per germline, CDR1 SGHVS and CDR2 FQNEAQ. This CDR3 contains 15 residues.

In regard to this clonotype: Just one base apart from a much larger clone, this may be a read error. This chain connects TRBV10-3 to TRBJ2-3; TRBD2 matches 9 bases. This CDR3 spans 13 amino acids. Germline V gene data show CDR1 as ENHRY and CDR2 as SYGVKD. This chain's CDR3 is CATSQGTSDTQYF. The DNA of the CDR3 is TGTGCCACCAGTCAGGGGACTAGCGATACGCAGTATTTT.

Turning to this clonotype: Being one base from a much bigger clone, this may be a read error. This is likely a read error, given that the CDR3 carries no conserved phenylalanine or tryptophan at its end. This chain uses TRBV5-1 with TRBJ2-1; 10 bases are a match to TRBD2. Germline V gene sequence: CDR1 SGHRS, CDR2 YFSETQ. Trimming removed 4 bases from V and 1 base from J; junction bases left unmatched: 2. This CDR3 comprises 15 residues. CDR3 protein: CASSLGLASYNEQFL. CDR3 nucleotides: TGCGCCAGCAGCCTGGGACTAGCGTCCTACAATGAGCAGTTCTTA.

As regards this clonotype: The junction does not match germline at one end; this may be a read error. This rearrangement joins TRBV6-5 to TRBJ1-3; D not resolved. Germline V gene lookup returns CDR1 MNHEY and CDR2 SVGAGI. The CDR3 covers 16 residues. The CDR3 region has the DNA TGTGCCAGCAGTTACTCCTGCCCGAGCTCTGGAAATACCATATATTTT. Residues: CASSYSCPSSGNTIYF.

This clonotype was counted many times. This chain links TRBV28 with TRBJ2-1; 9 bases align to TRBD1. The CDR3 sequence is 12 residues long. Trimming at V came to 8 bases and at J to 9 bases, leaving 5 bases not matched to a gene. CDR1 MDHEN and CDR2 SYDVKM come from the germline V gene. The DNA of the CDR3 is TGTGCCAGCCAGGGACAGGGTTTTGAGCAGTTCTTC. Its protein product is CASQGQGFEQFF.

In the case of this clonotype: An end of the junction differs from the germline gene, which may be a read error. As DNA, the CDR3 is TGTACCATACCGGGGACTCATAGCGATGAGCAGGTCTTC. Protein: CTIPGTHSDEQVF. This chain uses TRBV7-9 with TRBJ2-1, with D tentatively TRBD2 (6 bases). The CDR3 runs to 13 residues. CDR1 is SEHNR, CDR2 FQNEAQ, per germline (reference sequence). Together with reference TRBV7-9 and TRBJ2-1, the CDR3 gives the full variable domain: DTGVSQNPRHKITKRGQNVTFRCDPISEHNRLYWYRQTLGQGPEFLTYFQNEAQLEKSRLLSDRFSAERPKGSFSTLEIQRTEQGDSAMYLCTIPGTHSDEQVFGPGTRLTVL.

The V and J genes are TRBV5-8 and TRBJ2-5; no firm D call. Germline V gene sequence: CDR1 SGHTS, CDR2 YDEGEE. The CDR3 covers 15 residues. Trimming removed 3 bases at V and 6 bases at J, with 18 bases between. In DNA, the CDR3 is TGTGCCAGCAGCTCCGTTCTGGGCCCTTCGCAGACCCAGTACTTC. It yields the protein CASSSVLGPSQTQYF.